Listed below are T cell receptor beta chains from one sample, sequenced in a study of blood T cell repertoires in COVID-19. Assay used: immunoSEQ multiplex PCR; TCRdb lists only in-frame clones, some missing. The table includes about 260,000 clones, 70% to 90% detected once. The sequenced material came from peripheral blood. All receptors derive from a woman in her sixties with COVID-19, enrolled during active disease. Each CDR3 is given with its conserved first and last residue. Fields, in order: J gene, clone size, D gene, V gene, CDR3 DNA, CDR3 protein. D genes are given only for firm matches. Clone size is not always given. Where it is, it says once, few, many or a class for expanded clones.

j_call: TRBJ2-7; clone_size: .; d_call: .; v_call: TRBV5-8; cdr3_nt: TGTGCCAGCAGCTCGGGACACCGTCTGGCCGAGCAGTACTTC; cdr3_aa: CASSSGHRLAEQYF
j_call: TRBJ1-1; clone_size: .; d_call: .; v_call: TRBV11-2; cdr3_nt: TGTGCCAGCAGCTTATCGCCAGGGGCAGGGACTGAAGCTTTCTTT; cdr3_aa: CASSLSPGAGTEAFF
j_call: TRBJ2-1; clone_size: .; d_call: TRBD2; v_call: TRBV27; cdr3_nt: TGTGCCAGCAATCAACTCGGGACTAGCGGGAACAATGAGCAGTTCTTC; cdr3_aa: CASNQLGTSGNNEQFF
j_call: TRBJ1-5; clone_size: .; d_call: TRBD1; v_call: TRBV28; cdr3_nt: TGTGCCAGCAGAGGGACAGGGTTTAATCAGCCCCAGCATTTT; cdr3_aa: CASRGTGFNQPQHF
j_call: TRBJ2-3; clone_size: many; d_call: .; v_call: TRBV6-5; cdr3_nt: TGTGCCACCATGCGTCGGGAGTCAGATACGCAGTATTTT; cdr3_aa: CATMRRESDTQYF
j_call: TRBJ2-2; clone_size: .; d_call: .; v_call: TRBV7-2; cdr3_nt: TGTGCCAGCAGCCCAAGGGCCAGGGCCGGGGAGCTGTTTTTT; cdr3_aa: CASSPRARAGELFF
j_call: TRBJ2-5; clone_size: .; d_call: TRBD1; v_call: TRBV19; cdr3_nt: TGTGCCAGTAGTATATCCAAAACAGGGGGCCGAGAGACCCAGTACTTC; cdr3_aa: CASSISKTGGRETQYF
j_call: TRBJ1-3; clone_size: .; d_call: .; v_call: TRBV29-1; cdr3_nt: TGCAGCGTTGCACAGGGACCCGCTGGAAACACCATATATTTT; cdr3_aa: CSVAQGPAGNTIYF
j_call: TRBJ2-3; clone_size: .; d_call: .; v_call: TRBV10-3; cdr3_nt: TGTGCCATCAGTGAGTTTAGCGCCGACACAGATACGCAGTATTTT; cdr3_aa: CAISEFSADTDTQYF
j_call: TRBJ1-2; clone_size: .; d_call: TRBD1; v_call: TRBV29-1; cdr3_nt: TGCAGCGTGACAGGGAGTAACTATGGCTACACCTTC; cdr3_aa: CSVTGSNYGYTF
j_call: TRBJ1-6; clone_size: .; d_call: .; v_call: TRBV6-5; cdr3_nt: TGTGCCAGCAGGCCGAGGTCTTCCTATAATTCACCCCTCCACTTT; cdr3_aa: CASRPRSSYNSPLHF
j_call: TRBJ2-1; clone_size: .; d_call: TRBD2; v_call: TRBV5-1; cdr3_nt: TGCGCCAGCAGCGACCGGTCGACCCGCGGGAGGAATGAGCAGTTCTTC; cdr3_aa: CASSDRSTRGRNEQFF
j_call: TRBJ1-1; clone_size: .; d_call: TRBD1; v_call: TRBV5-4; cdr3_nt: TGTGCCAGCAGCAAACCGACAGGGGGTCGGACTGAAGCTTTCTTT; cdr3_aa: CASSKPTGGRTEAFF
j_call: TRBJ1-2; clone_size: .; d_call: TRBD1; v_call: TRBV7-9; cdr3_nt: TGTGCCAGCAGCTTAGCTAGTGGGGGACAGCTATATGGCTACACCTTC; cdr3_aa: CASSLASGGQLYGYTF
j_call: TRBJ1-6; clone_size: .; d_call: .; v_call: TRBV7-9; cdr3_nt: TGTGCCAGCACTCGTGGGGGCGCGGCCTCACCCCTCCACTTT; cdr3_aa: CASTRGGAASPLHF
j_call: TRBJ2-2; clone_size: once; d_call: TRBD2; v_call: TRBV19; cdr3_nt: TGTGCCAGTAGTGGGACTAGAATACCGAACACCGGGGAGCTGTTTTTT; cdr3_aa: CASSGTRIPNTGELFF
j_call: TRBJ2-3; clone_size: .; d_call: .; v_call: TRBV9; cdr3_nt: TGTGCCAGCAGCGTATCGGGGAGCAGCACAGATACGCAGTATTTT; cdr3_aa: CASSVSGSSTDTQYF